This TCR beta chain stems from a study of blood T cell repertoires in COVID-19. Whole-study context: Samples of COVID-19 (acute and convalescent) were obtained from the United States, Italy and Spain. In each case, the material was cDNA or gDNA derived from T cells, B-cell-depleted T cells, or PBMCs.

Patients in Seattle were enrolled during active infection, then followed longitudinally. This clone was picked up one time. How the authors handled the data: Nucleated cell number was recorded as an estimate derived from reference gene primer amplification. Using immunoSEQ multiplex PCR, the repertoire was profiled, and TCRdb retains in-frame clones only, with some absent. Clone size and the V and J calls come from that table; the DNA yielded D and trimming. The table includes tens of thousands of clones, roughly nine tenths detected once. V shed 4 bases and J shed 4 bases, with 9 bases lying between them. The CDR3 consists of 13 residues. The germline V gene has CDR1 WNHNN and CDR2 SYGVQD (reference sequence).

The material sequenced was peripheral blood. The clonotype comes from a man between 40 and 49 years old with COVID-19, enrolled during active disease. The rearrangement uses TRBV10-1 and TRBJ2-3, with D unclear. The CDR3 bases are TGCGCCAGCAGTGCTAGAGTCGCAGATACGCAGTATTTT. Encoded protein: CASSARVADTQYF.